The 9 T cell receptor beta chains below all came from one sample that was sequenced in a study of CD8 T cells in Susac syndrome. Random hexamers were used to reverse transcribe the RNA input (0.5 to 1 ug). TCRdb reprocessed the immunoSEQ multiplex PCR reads with MiXCR, giving one entry per CDR3 protein. The table includes 120,000 or so distinct CDR3 sequences, just under 95% detected once. Sequenced: CD8+ T cells from PBMCs. These receptors all come from a human donor with Susac syndrome.

The J gene is TRBJ2-7, the V gene TRBV19; 13 nucleotides align to TRBD2. V trimming: 6 bases; J trimming: 5 bases; junction bases outside the gene matches: 1. Germline-derived CDR1 and CDR2 are LNHDA and SQIVND (reference sequence). This CDR3 region has 13 residues. The CDR3 nucleotides read TGTGCCAGTAGCGGACTAGCGGGAGACGAGCAGTACTTC. It codes for CASSGLAGDEQYF.

Turning to this clonotype: The germline gene is not matched at one end of the junction; a read error may be the cause. This chain links TRBV6-2 or TRBV6-3 with TRBJ2-2; the match to TRBD2 covers 10 bases. CDR3 size: 16 residues. Germline values: CDR1 MNHEY, CDR2 SVGEGT. In nucleotides, the CDR3 is TGTGCCAGCAGCTACTCTAGCGGGAGGAACACCGGGGAGCTGTTTTTT. Translation: CASSYSSGRNTGELFF.

V gene TRBV13 combines with J gene TRBJ2-7; 7 bases line up with TRBD2. Per the germline V gene, CDR1 is PRHDT and CDR2 is FYEKMQ (reference sequence). The CDR3 length is 17 residues. V was clipped by 0 bases and J by 0 bases; unmatched bases: 8. The DNA of the CDR3 is TGTGCCAGCAGCTTAGGTTCTAGCGGAAGGAGCTCCTACGAGCAGTACTTC. Protein: CASSLGSSGRSSYEQYF.

The rearrangement joins TRBV29-1 to TRBJ2-1; D not resolved. Trimming stripped 4 bases from V and 8 bases from J, with 9 bases between. The CDR3 loop spans 11 amino acids. CDR1 SQVTM and CDR2 ANQGSEA come from the germline V gene. This CDR3 is CSVVDLYEQFF. In nucleotides, the CDR3 is TGCAGCGTTGTCGACCTCTATGAGCAGTTCTTC.

The rearrangement links TRBV20-1 to TRBJ1-1; TRBD1 matches 9 bases. The CDR3 is 12 residues long. With V trimmed by 5 bases and J by 3 bases, 1 base remained unmatched. The germline V gene has CDR1 DFQATT and CDR2 SNEGSKA (reference sequence). The CDR3 spells CSADRGDTEAFF. CDR3 nucleotides: TGCAGTGCTGACAGGGGGGACACTGAAGCTTTCTTT.

This rearrangement joins TRBV30 to TRBJ2-7, with 7 positions matching TRBD1. The CDR3 sequence is 14 residues long. Germline V gene lookup returns CDR1 GTSNPN and CDR2 SVGIG (reference sequence). After removal of 5 bases from V and 7 bases from J, the junction contained 14 bases not matched to a gene. The CDR3 sequence: CAWSDLTGLREQYF. For the CDR3, the DNA is TGTGCCTGGTCCGACCTGACAGGGCTGCGGGAGCAGTACTTC.

V usage is TRBV20-1 and J usage is TRBJ2-1; 8 nucleotides line up with TRBD2. V gave up 4 bases and J gave up 9 bases; unmatched junction bases: 17. Germline V gene data show CDR1 as DFQATT and CDR2 as SNEGSKA (reference sequence). The CDR3 is 16 amino acids. CDR3 sequence (DNA): TGCAGTGCTACCAGCACGGGACTAGTTATTTACGGTGAGCAGTTCTTC. Protein sequence: CSATSTGLVIYGEQFF.

The J gene is TRBJ1-1, the V gene TRBV6-6, with D perhaps matching TRBD1 (6 bases). V was clipped by 7 bases and J by 3 bases, with 15 bases between them. The CDR3 contains 14 residues. Germline assignment: CDR1 MNHNY and CDR2 SVGAGI (reference sequence). CDR3 sequence (DNA): TGTGCCAGCATGGGGGCCCTGGTGTACACTGAAGCTTTCTTT. Amino acids: CASMGALVYTEAFF.

V and J are TRBV18 and TRBJ1-1; D not resolved. Deletions cut 1 base from V and 2 bases from J, with 11 bases between. This CDR3 contains 15 residues. Germline CDR1 reads KGHSH; CDR2 reads LQKENI. Here the CDR3 DNA reads TGTGCCAGCTCACCACGTGTGAGGCTTAACACTGAAGCTTTCTTT. As protein: CASSPRVRLNTEAFF.